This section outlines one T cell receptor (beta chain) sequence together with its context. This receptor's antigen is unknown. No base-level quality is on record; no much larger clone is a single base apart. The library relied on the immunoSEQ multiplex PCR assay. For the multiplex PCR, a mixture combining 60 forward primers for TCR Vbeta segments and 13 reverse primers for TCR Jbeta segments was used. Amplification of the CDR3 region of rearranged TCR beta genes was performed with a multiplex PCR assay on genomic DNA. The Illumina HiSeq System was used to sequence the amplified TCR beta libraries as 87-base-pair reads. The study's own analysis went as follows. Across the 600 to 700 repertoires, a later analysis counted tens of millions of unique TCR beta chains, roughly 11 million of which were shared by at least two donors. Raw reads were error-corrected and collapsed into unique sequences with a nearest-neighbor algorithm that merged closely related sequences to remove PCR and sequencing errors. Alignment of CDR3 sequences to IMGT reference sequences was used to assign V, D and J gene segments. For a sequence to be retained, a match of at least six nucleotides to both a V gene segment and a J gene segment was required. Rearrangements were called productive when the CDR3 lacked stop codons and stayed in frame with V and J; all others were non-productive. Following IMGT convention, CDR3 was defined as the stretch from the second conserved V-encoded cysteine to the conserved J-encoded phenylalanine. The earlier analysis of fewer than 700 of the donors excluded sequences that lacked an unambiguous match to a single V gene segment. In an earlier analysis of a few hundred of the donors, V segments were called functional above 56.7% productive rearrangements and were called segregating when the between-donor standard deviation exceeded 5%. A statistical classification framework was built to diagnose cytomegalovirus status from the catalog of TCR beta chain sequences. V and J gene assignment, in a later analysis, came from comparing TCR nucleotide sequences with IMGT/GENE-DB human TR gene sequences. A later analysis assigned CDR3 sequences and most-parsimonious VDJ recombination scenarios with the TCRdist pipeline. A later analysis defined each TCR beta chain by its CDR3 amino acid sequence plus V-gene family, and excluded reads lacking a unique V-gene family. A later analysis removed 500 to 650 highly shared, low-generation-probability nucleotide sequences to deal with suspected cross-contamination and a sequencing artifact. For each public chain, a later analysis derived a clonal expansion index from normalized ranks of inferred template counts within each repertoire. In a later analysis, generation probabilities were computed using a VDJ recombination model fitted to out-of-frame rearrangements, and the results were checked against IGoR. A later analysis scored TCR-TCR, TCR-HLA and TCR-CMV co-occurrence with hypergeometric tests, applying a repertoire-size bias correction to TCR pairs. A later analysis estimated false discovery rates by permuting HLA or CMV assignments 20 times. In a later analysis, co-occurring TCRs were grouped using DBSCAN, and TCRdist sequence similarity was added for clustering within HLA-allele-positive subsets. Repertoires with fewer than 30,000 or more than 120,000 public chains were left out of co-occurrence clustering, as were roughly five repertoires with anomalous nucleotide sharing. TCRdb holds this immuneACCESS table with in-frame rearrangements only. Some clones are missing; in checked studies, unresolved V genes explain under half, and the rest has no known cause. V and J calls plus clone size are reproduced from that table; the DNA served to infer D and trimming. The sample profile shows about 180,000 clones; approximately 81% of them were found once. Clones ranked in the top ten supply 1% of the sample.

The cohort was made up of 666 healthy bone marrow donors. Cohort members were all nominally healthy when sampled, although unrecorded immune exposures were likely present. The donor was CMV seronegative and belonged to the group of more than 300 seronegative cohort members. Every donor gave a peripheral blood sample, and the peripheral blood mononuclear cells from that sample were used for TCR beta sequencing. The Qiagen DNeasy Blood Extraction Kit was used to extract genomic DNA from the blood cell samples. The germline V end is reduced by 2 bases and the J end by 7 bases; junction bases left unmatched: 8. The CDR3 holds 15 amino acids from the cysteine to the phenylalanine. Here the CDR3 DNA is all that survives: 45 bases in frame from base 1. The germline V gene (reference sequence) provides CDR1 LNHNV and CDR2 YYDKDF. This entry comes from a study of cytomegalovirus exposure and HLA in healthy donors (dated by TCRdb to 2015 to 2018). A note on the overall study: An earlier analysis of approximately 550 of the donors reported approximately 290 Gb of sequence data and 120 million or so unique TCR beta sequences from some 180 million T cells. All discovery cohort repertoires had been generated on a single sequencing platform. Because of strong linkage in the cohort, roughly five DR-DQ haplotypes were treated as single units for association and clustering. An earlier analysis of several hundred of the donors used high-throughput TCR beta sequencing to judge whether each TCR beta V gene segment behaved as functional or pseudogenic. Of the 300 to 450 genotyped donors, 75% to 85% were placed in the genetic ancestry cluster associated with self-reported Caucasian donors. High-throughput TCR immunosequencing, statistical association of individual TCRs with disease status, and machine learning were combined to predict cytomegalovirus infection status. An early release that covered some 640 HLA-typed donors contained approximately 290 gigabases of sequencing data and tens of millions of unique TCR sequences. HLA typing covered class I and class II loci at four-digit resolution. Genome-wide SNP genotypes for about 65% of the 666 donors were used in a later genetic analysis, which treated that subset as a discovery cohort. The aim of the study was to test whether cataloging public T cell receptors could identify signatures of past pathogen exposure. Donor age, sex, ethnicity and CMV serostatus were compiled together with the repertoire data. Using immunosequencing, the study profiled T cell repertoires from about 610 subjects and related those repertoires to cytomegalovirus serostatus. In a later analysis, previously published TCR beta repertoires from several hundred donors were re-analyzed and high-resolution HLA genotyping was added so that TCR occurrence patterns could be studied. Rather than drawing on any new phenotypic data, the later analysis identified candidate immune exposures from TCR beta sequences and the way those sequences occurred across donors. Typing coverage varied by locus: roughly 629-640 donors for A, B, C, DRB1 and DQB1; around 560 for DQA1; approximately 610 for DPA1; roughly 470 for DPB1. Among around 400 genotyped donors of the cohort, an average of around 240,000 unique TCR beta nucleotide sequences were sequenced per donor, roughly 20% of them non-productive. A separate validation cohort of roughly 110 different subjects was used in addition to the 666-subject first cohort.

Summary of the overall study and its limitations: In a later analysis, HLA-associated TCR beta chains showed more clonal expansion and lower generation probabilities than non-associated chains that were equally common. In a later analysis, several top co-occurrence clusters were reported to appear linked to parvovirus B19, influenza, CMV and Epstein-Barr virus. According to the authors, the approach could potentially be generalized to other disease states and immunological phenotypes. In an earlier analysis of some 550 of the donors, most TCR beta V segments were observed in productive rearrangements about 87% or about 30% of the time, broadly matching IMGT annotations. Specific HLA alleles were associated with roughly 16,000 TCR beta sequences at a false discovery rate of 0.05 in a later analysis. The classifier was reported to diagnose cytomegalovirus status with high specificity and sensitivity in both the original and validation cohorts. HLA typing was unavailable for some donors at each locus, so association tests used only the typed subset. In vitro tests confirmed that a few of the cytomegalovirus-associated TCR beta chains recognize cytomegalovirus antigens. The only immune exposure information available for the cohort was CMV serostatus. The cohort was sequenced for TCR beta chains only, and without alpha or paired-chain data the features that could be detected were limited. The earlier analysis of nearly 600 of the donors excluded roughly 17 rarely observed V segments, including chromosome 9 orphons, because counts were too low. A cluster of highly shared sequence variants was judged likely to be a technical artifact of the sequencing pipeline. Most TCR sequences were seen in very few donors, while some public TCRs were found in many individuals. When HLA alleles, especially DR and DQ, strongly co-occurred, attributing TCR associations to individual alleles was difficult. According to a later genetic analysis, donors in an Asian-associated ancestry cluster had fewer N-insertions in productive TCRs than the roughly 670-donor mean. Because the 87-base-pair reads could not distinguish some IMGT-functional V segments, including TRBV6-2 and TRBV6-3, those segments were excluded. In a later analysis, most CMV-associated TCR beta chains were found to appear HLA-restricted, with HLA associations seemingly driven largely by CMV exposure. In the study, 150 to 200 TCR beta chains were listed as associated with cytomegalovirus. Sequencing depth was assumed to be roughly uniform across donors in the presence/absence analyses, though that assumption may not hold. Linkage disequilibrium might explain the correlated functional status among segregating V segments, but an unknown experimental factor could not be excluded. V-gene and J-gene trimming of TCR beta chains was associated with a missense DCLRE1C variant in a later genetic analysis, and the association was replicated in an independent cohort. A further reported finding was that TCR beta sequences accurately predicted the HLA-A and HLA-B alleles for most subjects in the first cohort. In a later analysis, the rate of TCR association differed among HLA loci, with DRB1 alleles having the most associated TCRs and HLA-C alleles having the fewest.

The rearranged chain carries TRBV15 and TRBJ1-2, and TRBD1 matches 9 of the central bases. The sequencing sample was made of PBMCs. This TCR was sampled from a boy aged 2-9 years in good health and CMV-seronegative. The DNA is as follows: TGTGCCACCAGCAGAACCGGGACAGGGTCCTCTGGCTACACCTTC. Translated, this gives CATSRTGTGSSGYTF.